Listed below are T cell receptor beta chains from one sample, sequenced in a study of radiation and T cells in renal cell carcinoma. TCRdb keeps only in-frame clones here, not all; method: immunoSEQ multiplex PCR. Among about 8,900 clones, roughly 67% were seen once, and the ten largest hold roughly 15%. The sequencing used tumor tissue, collected from a patient whose treatment was nephrectomy without radiotherapy. The receptor set was obtained from a man between 60 and 75 years old with renal cell carcinoma. Each CDR3 is given with its conserved first and last residue. The D gene is left open where the match is weak. Expanded clones get a size class; other rows say once, few or many, or leave the size out.

abundance	d_gene	j_gene	v_gene	CDR3aa	CDR3nt
once	TRBD2	TRBJ2-5	TRBV11-2	CASSPYGGEIETQYF	TGTGCCAGCAGCCCGTACGGGGGGGAGATAGAGACCCAGTACTTC
-	TRBD1	TRBJ2-1	TRBV27	CASSLQGAANYNEQFF	TGTGCCAGCAGTTTACAGGGGGCAGCTAACTACAATGAGCAGTTCTTC
-	-	TRBJ1-2	TRBV6-1	CASRATGGYTF	TGTGCCAGCAGGGCGACGGGAGGCTACACCTTC
-	-	TRBJ2-7	TRBV5-4	CASSPGHLRHYEQYF	TGTGCCAGCAGTCCCGGACACCTGAGACACTACGAGCAGTACTTC
-	-	TRBJ2-1	TRBV5-8	CASSLVGSSYNEQFF	TGTGCCAGCAGCTTGGTCGGGAGCTCCTACAATGAGCAGTTCTTC
-	TRBD1	TRBJ2-5	TRBV19	CASSPRGQGEETQYF	TGTGCCAGTAGCCCTAGGGGACAGGGGGAGGAGACCCAGTACTTC
-	-	TRBJ2-3	TRBV5-1	CASSFGPLTDTQYF	TGCGCCAGCAGCTTCGGTCCGCTCACAGATACGCAGTATTTT
-	TRBD1	TRBJ1-5	TRBV28	CASSFTGGGNQPQHF	TGTGCCAGCAGTTTTACAGGGGGAGGCAATCAGCCCCAGCATTTT
-	-	TRBJ1-3	TRBV7-9	CASSLESGDGGNTIYF	TGTGCCAGCAGCTTAGAGAGTGGGGACGGAGGAAACACCATATATTTT
few	-	TRBJ1-6	TRBV12-1	CASSFVSPLHF	TGTGCCAGCAGCTTTGTTTCACCCCTCCACTTT
-	-	TRBJ1-4	TRBV30	CAWSSGRFGEKLFF	TGTGCCTGGAGTAGCGGCAGGTTTGGGGAAAAACTGTTTTTT
once	TRBD1	TRBJ2-7	TRBV25-1	CASSATGGVIPEQYF	TGTGCCAGCAGTGCCACAGGGGGCGTCATCCCCGAGCAGTACTTC
few	-	TRBJ2-1	TRBV6-6	CASSYVNNEQFF	TGTGCCAGCAGTTACGTCAACAATGAGCAGTTCTTC
once	TRBD1	TRBJ1-1	TRBV4-2	CASSQGKGQGNTEAFF	TGTGCCAGCAGCCAAGGGAAGGGACAGGGGAACACTGAAGCTTTCTTT
-	-	TRBJ1-5	TRBV5-6	CASSTGGFSNQPQHF	TGTGCCAGCAGCACTGGGGGGTTTAGCAATCAGCCCCAGCATTTT
few	-	TRBJ1-6	TRBV7-9	CASSLGGWDSPLHF	TGTGCCAGCAGCTTAGGGGGCTGGGACTCACCCCTCCACTTT
-	-	TRBJ2-1	TRBV4-1	CASSQAPATYNEQFF	TGCGCCAGCAGCCAAGCTCCAGCCACCTACAATGAGCAGTTCTTC
-	-	TRBJ1-1	TRBV14	CASSQAENTEAFF	TGTGCCAGCAGCCAGGCTGAGAACACTGAAGCTTTCTTT
once	TRBD2	TRBJ2-5	TRBV5-1	CASSRSGARQETQYF	TGCGCCAGCAGCCGTAGCGGGGCCCGCCAAGAGACCCAGTACTTC
-	-	TRBJ1-6	TRBV28	CASSLVEVWYNSPLHF	TGTGCCAGCAGTTTAGTCGAGGTCTGGTATAATTCACCCCTCCACTTT
few	TRBD1	TRBJ1-2	TRBV28	CASSPRKLTGKYGYTF	TGTGCCAGCAGCCCACGAAAACTGACAGGGAAATATGGCTACACCTTC
-	-	TRBJ2-7	TRBV10-3	CAISEDTRSYEQYF	TGTGCCATCAGTGAGGACACCCGCTCCTACGAGCAGTACTTC
-	TRBD1	TRBJ1-6	TRBV7-2	CASSFADRRGSPLHF	TGTGCCAGCAGCTTCGCGGACAGGAGGGGTTCACCCCTCCACTTT
-	-	TRBJ1-2	TRBV6-5	CASSNWDGYGYTF	TGTGCCAGCAGTAATTGGGACGGCTATGGCTACACCTTC
-	-	TRBJ2-7	TRBV2	CASRGRRAPGPYEQYF	TGTGCCAGCAGGGGCCGCCGGGCCCCGGGCCCCTACGAGCAGTACTTC
-	TRBD1	TRBJ1-1	TRBV18	CASSLADREAEAFF	TGTGCCAGCTCACTCGCCGACAGGGAGGCTGAAGCTTTCTTT
-	TRBD2	TRBJ2-7	TRBV27	CASSLREAGGRYEQYF	TGTGCCAGCAGTTTAAGGGAAGCGGGAGGGCGTTACGAGCAGTACTTC
few	-	TRBJ1-1	TRBV27	CASSLTLPEAFF	TGTGCCAGCAGTTTGACCCTACCTGAAGCTTTCTTT
-	-	TRBJ2-7	TRBV9	CASSVSHSYEQYF	TGTGCCAGCAGCGTATCTCATAGCTACGAGCAGTACTTC
-	-	TRBJ1-2	TRBV30	CAWSETGNYGYTF	TGTGCCTGGAGTGAAACAGGCAACTATGGCTACACCTTC
-	-	TRBJ2-7	TRBV28	CASSPTPTRHEQYF	TGTGCCAGCAGTCCGACACCGACCCGGCACGAGCAGTACTTC
-	-	TRBJ2-3	TRBV2	CASSDWDTQYF	TGTGCCAGCAGTGACTGGGATACGCAGTATTTT
large	-	TRBJ1-6	TRBV16	CASSQSPLGAGDSPLHF	TGTGCCAGCAGCCAATCGCCCCTAGGGGCTGGCGATTCACCCCTCCACTTT
-	-	TRBJ1-5	TRBV4-1	CASSQSLGEYNQPQHF	TGCGCCAGCAGCCAGTCCCTAGGGGAATACAATCAGCCCCAGCATTTT